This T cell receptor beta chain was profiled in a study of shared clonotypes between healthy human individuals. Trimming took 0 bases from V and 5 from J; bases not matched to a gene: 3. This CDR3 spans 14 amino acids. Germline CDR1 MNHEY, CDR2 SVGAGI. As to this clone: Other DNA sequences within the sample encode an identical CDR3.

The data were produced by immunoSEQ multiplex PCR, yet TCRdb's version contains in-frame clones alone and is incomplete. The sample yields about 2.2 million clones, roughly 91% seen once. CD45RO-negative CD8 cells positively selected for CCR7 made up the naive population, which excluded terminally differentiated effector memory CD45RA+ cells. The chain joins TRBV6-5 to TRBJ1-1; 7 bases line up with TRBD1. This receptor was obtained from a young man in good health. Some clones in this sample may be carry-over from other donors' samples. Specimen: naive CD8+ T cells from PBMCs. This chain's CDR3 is CASSYSTGRTEAFF. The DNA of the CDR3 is TGTGCCAGCAGTTACTCGACAGGGCGAACTGAAGCTTTCTTT.